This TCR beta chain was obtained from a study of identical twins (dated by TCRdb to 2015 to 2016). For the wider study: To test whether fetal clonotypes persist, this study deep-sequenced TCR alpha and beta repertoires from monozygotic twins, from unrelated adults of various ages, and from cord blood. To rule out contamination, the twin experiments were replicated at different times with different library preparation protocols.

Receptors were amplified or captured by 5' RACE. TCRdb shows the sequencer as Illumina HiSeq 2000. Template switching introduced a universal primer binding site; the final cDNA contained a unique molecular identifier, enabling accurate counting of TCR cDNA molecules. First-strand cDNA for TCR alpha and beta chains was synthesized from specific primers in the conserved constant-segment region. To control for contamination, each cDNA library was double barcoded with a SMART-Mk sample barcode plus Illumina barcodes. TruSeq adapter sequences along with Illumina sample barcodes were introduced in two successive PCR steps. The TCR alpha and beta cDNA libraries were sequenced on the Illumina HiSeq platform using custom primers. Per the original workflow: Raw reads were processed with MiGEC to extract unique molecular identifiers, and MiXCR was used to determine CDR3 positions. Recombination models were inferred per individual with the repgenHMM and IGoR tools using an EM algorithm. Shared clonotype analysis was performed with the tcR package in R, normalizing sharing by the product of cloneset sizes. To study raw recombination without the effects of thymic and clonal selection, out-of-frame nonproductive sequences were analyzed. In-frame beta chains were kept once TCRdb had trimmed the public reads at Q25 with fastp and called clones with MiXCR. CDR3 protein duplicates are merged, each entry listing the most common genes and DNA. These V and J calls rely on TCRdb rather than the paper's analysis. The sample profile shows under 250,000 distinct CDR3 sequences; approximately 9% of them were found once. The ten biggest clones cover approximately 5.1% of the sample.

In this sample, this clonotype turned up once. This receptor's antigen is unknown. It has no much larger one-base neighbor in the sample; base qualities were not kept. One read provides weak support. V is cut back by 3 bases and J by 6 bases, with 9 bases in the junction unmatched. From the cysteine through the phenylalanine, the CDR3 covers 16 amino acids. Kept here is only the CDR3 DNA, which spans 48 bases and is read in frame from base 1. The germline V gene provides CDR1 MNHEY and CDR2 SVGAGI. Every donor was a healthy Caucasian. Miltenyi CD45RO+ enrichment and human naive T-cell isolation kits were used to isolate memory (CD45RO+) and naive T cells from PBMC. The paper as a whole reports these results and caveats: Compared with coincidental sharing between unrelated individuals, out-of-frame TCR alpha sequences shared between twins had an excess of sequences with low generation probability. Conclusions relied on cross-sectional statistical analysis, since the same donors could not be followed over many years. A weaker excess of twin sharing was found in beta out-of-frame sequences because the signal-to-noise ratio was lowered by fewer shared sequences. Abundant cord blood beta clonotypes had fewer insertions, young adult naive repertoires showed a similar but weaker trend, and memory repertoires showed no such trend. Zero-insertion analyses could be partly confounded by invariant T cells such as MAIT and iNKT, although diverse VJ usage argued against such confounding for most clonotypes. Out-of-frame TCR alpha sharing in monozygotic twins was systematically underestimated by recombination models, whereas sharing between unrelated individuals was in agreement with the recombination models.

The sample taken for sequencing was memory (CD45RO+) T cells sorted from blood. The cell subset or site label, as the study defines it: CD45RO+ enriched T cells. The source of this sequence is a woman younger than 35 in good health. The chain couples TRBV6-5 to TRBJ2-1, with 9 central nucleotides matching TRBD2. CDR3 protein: CASSYHLAGVSNEQFF. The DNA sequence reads TGTGCCAGCAGTTATCACTTAGCGGGAGTCTCCAATGAGCAGTTCTTC.